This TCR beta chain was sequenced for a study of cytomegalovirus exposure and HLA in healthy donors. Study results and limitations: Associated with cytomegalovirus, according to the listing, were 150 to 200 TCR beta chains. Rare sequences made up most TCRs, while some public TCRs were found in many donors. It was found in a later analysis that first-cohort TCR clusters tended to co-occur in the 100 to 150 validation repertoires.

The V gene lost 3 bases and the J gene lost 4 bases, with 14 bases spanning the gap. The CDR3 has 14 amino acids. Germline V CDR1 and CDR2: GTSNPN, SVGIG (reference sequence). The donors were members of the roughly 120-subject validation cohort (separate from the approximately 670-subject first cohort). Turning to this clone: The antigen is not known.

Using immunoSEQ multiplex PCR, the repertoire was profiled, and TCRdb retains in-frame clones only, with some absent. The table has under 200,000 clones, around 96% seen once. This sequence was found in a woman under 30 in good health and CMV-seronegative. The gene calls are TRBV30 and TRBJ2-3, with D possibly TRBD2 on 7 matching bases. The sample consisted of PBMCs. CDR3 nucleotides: TGTGCCTGGAGCTGGGGGGCGGGGGCAGATACGCAGTATTTT. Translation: CAWSWGAGADTQYF.